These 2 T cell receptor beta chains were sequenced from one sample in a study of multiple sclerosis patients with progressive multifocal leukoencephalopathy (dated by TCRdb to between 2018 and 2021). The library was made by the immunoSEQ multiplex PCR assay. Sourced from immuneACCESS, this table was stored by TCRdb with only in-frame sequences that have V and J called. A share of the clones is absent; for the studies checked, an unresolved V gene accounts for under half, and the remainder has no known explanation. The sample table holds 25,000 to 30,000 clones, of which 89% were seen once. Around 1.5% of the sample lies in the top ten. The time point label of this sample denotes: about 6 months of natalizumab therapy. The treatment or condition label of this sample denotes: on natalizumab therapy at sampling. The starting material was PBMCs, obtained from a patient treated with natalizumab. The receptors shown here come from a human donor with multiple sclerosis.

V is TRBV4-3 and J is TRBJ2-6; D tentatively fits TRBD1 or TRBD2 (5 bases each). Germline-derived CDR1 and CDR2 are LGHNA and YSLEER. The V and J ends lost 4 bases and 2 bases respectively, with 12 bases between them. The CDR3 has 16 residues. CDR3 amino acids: CASSPEWGTGANVLTF. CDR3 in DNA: TGCGCCAGCAGCCCAGAGTGGGGGACTGGGGCCAACGTCCTGACTTTC.

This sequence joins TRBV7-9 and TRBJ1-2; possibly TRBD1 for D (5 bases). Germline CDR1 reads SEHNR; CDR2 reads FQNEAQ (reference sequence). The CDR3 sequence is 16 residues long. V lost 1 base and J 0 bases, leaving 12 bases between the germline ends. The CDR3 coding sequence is TGTGCCAGCAGCTTAGAGGGACCCATAGCTAACTATGGCTACACCTTC. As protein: CASSLEGPIANYGYTF.